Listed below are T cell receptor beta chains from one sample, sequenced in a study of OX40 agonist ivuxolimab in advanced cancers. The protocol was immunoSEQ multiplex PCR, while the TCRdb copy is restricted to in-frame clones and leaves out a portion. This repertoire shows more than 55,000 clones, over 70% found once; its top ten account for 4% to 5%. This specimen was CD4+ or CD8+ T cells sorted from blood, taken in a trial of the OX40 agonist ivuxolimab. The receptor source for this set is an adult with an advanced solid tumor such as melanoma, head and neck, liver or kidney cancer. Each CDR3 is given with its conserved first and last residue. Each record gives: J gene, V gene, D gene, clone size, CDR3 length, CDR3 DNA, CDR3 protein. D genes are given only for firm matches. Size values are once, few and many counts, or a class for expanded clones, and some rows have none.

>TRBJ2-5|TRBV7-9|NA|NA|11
TGTGCCAGCAGCTTAGATGAGACCCAGTACTTC
CASSLDETQYF
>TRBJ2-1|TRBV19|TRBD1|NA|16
TGTGCGACTTCCAGTAACCGGGACAGAGCCAACAATGAGCAGTTCTTC
CATSSNRDRANNEQFF
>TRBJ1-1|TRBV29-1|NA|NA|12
TGCAGCGTCGTCGGCGGGAACACTGAAGCTTTCTTT
CSVVGGNTEAFF
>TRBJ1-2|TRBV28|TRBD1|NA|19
TGTGCCAGCAGTTCCTACACCACAGTCCCGGGACAGGGGTGGGCTGGCTACACCTTC
CASSSYTTVPGQGWAGYTF
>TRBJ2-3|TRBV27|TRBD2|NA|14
TGTGCCAGCAGGGCGGGAGGGGTAACAGATACGCAGTATTTT
CASRAGGVTDTQYF
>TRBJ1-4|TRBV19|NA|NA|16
TGTGCCAGTTATGGCGGAACAGGGCGGGTTAATGAAAAACTGTTTTTT
CASYGGTGRVNEKLFF
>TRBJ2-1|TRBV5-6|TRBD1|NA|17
TGTGCCAGCAGCTTGGGACAGGGGTGGAGCTCCTACAATGAGCAGTTCTTC
CASSLGQGWSSYNEQFF
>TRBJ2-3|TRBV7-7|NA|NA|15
TGTGCCAGCAGCTTATCCGCGGGGTTCACAGATACGCAGTATTTT
CASSLSAGFTDTQYF
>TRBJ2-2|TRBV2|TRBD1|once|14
TGTGCCAGCATCTATCGGACAGGGCCCGGGGAGCTGTTTTTT
CASIYRTGPGELFF
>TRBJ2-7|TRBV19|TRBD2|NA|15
TGTGCCAGTAGTACCTATAGCGGGATGAGCTACGAGCAGTACTTC
CASSTYSGMSYEQYF
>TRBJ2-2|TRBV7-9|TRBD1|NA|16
TGTGCCAGCAGGTTCGGGACAGCCTCGAACACCGGGGAGCTGTTTTTT
CASRFGTASNTGELFF
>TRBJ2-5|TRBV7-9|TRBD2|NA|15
TGTGCCAGCAGCTTAGTCGGGGGGTACCAAGAGACCCAGTACTTC
CASSLVGGYQETQYF
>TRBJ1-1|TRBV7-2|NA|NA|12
TGTGCCAGCAGCTTTGATGCAGGTGTAGCTTTCTTT
CASSFDAGVAFF
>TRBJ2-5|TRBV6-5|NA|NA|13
TGTGCCAGCAGTGGAGGAAGGGGGGAGACCCAGTACTTC
CASSGGRGETQYF
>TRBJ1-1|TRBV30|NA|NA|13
TGTGCCTGGAGGAAACAAAGGAACACTGAAGCTTTCTTT
CAWRKQRNTEAFF
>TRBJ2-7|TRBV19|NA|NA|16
TGTGCCAGTAGTATAATCCCAGACAGTGGGTCCTACGAGCAGTACTTC
CASSIIPDSGSYEQYF
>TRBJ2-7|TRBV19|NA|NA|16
TGTGCCAGTAGTATAGGTTTTGGCACTTACCCCTACGAGCAGTACTTC
CASSIGFGTYPYEQYF
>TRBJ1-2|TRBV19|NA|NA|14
TGTGCCAGTAGTAGGGTGGGAACTAACTATGGCTACACCTTC
CASSRVGTNYGYTF
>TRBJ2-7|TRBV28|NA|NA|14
TGTGCCAGCAGTTTCGCTAGAAACACCTACGAGCAGTACTTC
CASSFARNTYEQYF
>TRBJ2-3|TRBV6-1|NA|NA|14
TGTGCCAGCAGTGTACAGGGATTCCCAGATACGCAGTATTTT
CASSVQGFPDTQYF
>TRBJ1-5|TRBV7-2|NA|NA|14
TGTGCCAGCAGCCCAGACAGAAACCCCGGGCCCCAGCATTTT
CASSPDRNPGPQHF
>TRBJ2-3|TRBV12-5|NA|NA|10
TGTGCTAGTGGTTCTGATACGCAGTATTTT
CASGSDTQYF
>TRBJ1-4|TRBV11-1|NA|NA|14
TGTGCCAGCAGCAGGGGACAAGCTAATGAAAAACTGTTTTTT
CASSRGQANEKLFF
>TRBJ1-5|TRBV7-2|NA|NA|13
TGTGCCAGCAGCGGCAGTAGCAATCAGCCCCAGCATTTT
CASSGSSNQPQHF
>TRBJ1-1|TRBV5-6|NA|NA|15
TGTGCCAGCAGCTTGGAGGACCGCCCGAACACTGAAGCTTTCTTT
CASSLEDRPNTEAFF
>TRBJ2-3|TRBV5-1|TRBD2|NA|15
TGCGCCAGCAGCGGCGGACTAGCTAGCACAGATACGCAGTATTTT
CASSGGLASTDTQYF
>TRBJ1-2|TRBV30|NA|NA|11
TGTGCCTGGAGCGGTTTTGGAGGCTACACCTTC
CAWSGFGGYTF
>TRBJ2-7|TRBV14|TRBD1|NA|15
TGTGCCAGCAGTCGTACAGGGGTTAGCTCCTACGAGCAGTACTTC
CASSRTGVSSYEQYF
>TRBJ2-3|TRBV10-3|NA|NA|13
TGTGCCATCAGTGCGGGTGAAACAGATACGCAGTATTTT
CAISAGETDTQYF
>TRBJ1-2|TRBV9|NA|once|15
TGTGCCAGCAGCGTGGGAGGCATAGCAGACTATGGCTACACCTTC
CASSVGGIADYGYTF
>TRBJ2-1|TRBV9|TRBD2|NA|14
TGTGCCAGCAGCGCTACAGCGGGGCAAAATGAGCAGTTCTTC
CASSATAGQNEQFF
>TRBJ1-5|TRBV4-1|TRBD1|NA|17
TGCGCCAGCAGCCAAGGGACCGGGACAGGGGCAATCCAGCCCCAGCATTTT
CASSQGTGTGAIQPQHF
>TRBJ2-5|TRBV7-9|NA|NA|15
TGTGCCAGCAGCTTAGACATGGTGACGGGGGAGACCCAGTACTTC
CASSLDMVTGETQYF
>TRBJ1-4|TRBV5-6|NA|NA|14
TGTGCCAGCAGCTCCGGGACACAGGAAGAAAAACTGTTTTTT
CASSSGTQEEKLFF
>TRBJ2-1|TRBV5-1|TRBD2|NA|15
TGCGCCAGCGGGCTAGCGGCACCGACTAACAATGAGCAGTTCTTC
CASGLAAPTNNEQFF
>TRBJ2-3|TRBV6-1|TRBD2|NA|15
TGTGCCAGCTGGTCCCCACTAGCGAGCTCAGATACGCAGTATTTT
CASWSPLASSDTQYF
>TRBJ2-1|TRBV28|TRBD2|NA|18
TGTGTTACGGGGCAGGGGGGACTAGCGGCGAGCTCCTACAATGAGCAGTTCTTC
CVTGQGGLAASSYNEQFF
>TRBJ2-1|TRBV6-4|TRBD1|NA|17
TGTGCCAGCAGTGACTCTGGGGGGAGGACAGGGTTGAATGAGCAGTTCTTC
CASSDSGGRTGLNEQFF
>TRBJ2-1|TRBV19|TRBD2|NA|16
TGTGCCAGTAGTCCACGAGGGACTAGCGGACACAATGAGCAGTTCTTC
CASSPRGTSGHNEQFF
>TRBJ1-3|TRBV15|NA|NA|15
TGTGCCACCAGCATGAGGGATTCAGGTGGAAACACCATATATTTT
CATSMRDSGGNTIYF
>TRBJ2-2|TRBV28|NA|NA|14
TGTGCCAGCCGCGTGGGAGCGAACACCGGGGAGCTGTTTTTT
CASRVGANTGELFF
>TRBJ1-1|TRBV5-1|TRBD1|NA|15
TGCGCCAGCAGCTGGGGGACAGGGATGAACACTGAAGCTTTCTTT
CASSWGTGMNTEAFF
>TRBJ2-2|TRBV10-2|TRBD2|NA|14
TGCGCCAGCAGTGACTCGGGAGGGGCCGGGGAGCTGTTTTTT
CASSDSGGAGELFF
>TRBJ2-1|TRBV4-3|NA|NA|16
TGCGCCAGCAGCCAAGACCCCCAGACAGGCCACAATGAGCAGTTCTTC
CASSQDPQTGHNEQFF
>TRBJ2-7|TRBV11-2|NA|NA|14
TGTGCCAGCAGCCCACCCGGGAGTATCTACGAGCAGTACTTC
CASSPPGSIYEQYF
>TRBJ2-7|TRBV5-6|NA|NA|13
TGTGCCAGCAGCTTACCCAGGGGTTACGAGCAGTACTTC
CASSLPRGYEQYF
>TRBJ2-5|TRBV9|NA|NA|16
TGTGCCAGCAGCGTAGGTGGAGGGGTGACCCAAGAGACCCAGTACTTC
CASSVGGGVTQETQYF
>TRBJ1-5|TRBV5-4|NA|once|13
TGTGCCAGCAGCTTGGACTCGGCTCAGCCCCAGCATTTT
CASSLDSAQPQHF
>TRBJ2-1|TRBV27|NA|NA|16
TGTGCCAGCAGTCCCCTCCTGACAAGCTCCTACAATGAGCAGTTCTTC
CASSPLLTSSYNEQFF
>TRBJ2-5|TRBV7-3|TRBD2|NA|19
TGTGCCAGCAGCTTATTCGGGACTAGCGGGGGTAGGCCGCAAGAGACCCAGTACTTC
CASSLFGTSGGRPQETQYF